This T cell receptor (beta chain) was recovered during a study of T cells in Graves' hyperthyroidism and ophthalmopathy. About this clonotype itself: No antigen is known for it.

Researchers took RNA transcripts and amplified the TCR beta CDR3 regions from them. The HTBI set primed first-round TCR CDR3 RT-PCR. TCRdb ran MiXCR on the multiplex PCR reads and lists one entry per CDR3 protein. The sample shows around 540,000 distinct CDR3 sequences, roughly 46% of them seen only once. Deletions cut 3 bases from V and 8 bases from J, with 19 bases between. The CDR3 is 15 residues long. Per the germline V gene, CDR1 is LNHDA and CDR2 is SQIVND (reference sequence). Study-level findings and limits: Stable hyperthyroidism was told apart from ophthalmopathy by a model built on 13 V-J features. Also found in blood were most expanded thyroid clonotypes above 0.001.

The V and J genes are TRBV19 and TRBJ1-1, with D hard to call. The sample taken for sequencing was peripheral blood or thyroid tissue (not recorded which). This clonotype was sampled from a woman aged 18-35 years with Graves' hyperthyroidism. The CDR3 nucleotides are TGTGCCAGTAGTATTATATCGGGTGGGCAAACCGAAGCTTTCTTT. Encoded protein: CASSIISGGQTEAFF.